This T cell receptor beta chain was profiled in a study of T cells in Graves' hyperthyroidism and ophthalmopathy. Remarks on this clonotype: Its antigen is unidentified.

Regarding the study as a whole: Expanded thyroid clonotypes (above 0.001) were mostly also found in blood. Patients with ophthalmopathy were separated from those with stable hyperthyroidism by a 13 V-J model.

TCR beta CDR3 sequences were amplified from RNA transcripts. HTBI primers were used for first-round RT-PCR of the TCR CDR3. TCRdb re-derived calls from the multiplex PCR reads in MiXCR, one entry per CDR3 protein. The table lists a few hundred thousand distinct CDR3 sequences, 46% of them singletons. These patients, aged 18 to 65, had recently diagnosed hyperthyroidism lasting under 2 months. Sequencing was done on a sample of peripheral blood or thyroid tissue (not recorded which). The sequence was collected from a woman aged 18 to 35 with Graves' hyperthyroidism.

CDR3 residues: CASHRSYEQYF. The CDR3 DNA is TGTGCCAGCCATAGGAGCTACGAGCAGTACTTC. V usage is TRBV28 and J usage is TRBJ2-7, with no clear D. The V end lost 8 bases, the J end lost 3 bases, and 8 bases lay between the germline ends. The CDR3 totals 11 residues. Germline V gene data show CDR1 as MDHEN and CDR2 as SYDVKM.